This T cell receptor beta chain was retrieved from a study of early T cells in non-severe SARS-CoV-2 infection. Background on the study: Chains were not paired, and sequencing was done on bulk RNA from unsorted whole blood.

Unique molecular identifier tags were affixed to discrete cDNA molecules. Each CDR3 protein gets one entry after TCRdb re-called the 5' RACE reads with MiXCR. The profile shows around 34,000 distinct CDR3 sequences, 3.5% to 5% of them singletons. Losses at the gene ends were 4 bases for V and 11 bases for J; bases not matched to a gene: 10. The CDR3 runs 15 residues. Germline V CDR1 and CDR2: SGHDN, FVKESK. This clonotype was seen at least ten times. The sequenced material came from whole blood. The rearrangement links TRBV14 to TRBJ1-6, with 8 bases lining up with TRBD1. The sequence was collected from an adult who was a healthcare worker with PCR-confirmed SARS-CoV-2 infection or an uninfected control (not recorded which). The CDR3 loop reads CASSRVPGGTTPLHF. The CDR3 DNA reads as TGTGCCAGCAGCCGAGTCCCAGGGGGCACGACACCCCTCCACTTT.